The following is a T cell receptor (beta chain) sequence with its context. The antigen is not known. The sample is drawn from a study of blood T cells in healthy people across ages. Study summary: T cells yielded about one barcoded beta molecule per two cells through template switching.

Using a J-beta primer mix together with a sample-barcoded 5' primer, a second PCR was run for about 7 to 12 cycles. TCRdb recomputed calls from the 5' RACE reads with MiXCR, one row per CDR3 protein. In the table there are about 1 million distinct CDR3 sequences, roughly a quarter of which are singletons. Study-wide findings and caveats: Possibly confounding the expanded clonotype changes was the fact that donor CMV status was unknown.

These same data were also listed under a study on T cells of mothers and their children. That paper notes: There were over 8.5 million TCR beta CDR3 reads from each mother and about 3.1 million from each child.

This clonotype was sampled from a girl aged 2-9 years in good health. Sequencing was done on a sample of blood.

CDR3 region: CAHRAGSYNEQFF. The CDR3 bases are TGTGCCCACAGGGCAGGGTCCTACAATGAGCAGTTCTTC. The rearrangement joins TRBV28 to TRBJ2-1; TRBD1 might be the D (6 bases). V was clipped by 11 bases and J by 1 base, with 12 bases between them. The CDR3 loop spans 13 amino acids. CDR1 is MDHEN, CDR2 SYDVKM, per germline.